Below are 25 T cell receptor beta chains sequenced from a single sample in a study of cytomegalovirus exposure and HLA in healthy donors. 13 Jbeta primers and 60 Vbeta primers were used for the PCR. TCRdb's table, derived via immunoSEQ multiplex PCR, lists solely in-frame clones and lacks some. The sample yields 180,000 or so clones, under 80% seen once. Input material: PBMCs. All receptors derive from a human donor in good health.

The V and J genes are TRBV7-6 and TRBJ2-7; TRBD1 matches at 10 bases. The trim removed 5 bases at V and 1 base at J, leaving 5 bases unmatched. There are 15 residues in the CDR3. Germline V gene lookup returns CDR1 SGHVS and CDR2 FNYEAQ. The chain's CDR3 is CASSSLGQGSYEQYF. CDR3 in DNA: TGTGCCAGCAGCAGCTTGGGACAGGGGTCCTACGAGCAGTACTTC.

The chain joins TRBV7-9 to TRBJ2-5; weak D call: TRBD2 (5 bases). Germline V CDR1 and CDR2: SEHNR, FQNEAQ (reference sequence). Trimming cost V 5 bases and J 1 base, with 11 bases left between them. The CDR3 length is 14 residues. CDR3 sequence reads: CASSPTDSQETQYF. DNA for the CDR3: TGTGCCAGCAGCCCGACGGACTCCCAAGAGACCCAGTACTTC. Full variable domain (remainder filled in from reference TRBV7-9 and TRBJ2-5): DTGVSQNPRHKITKRGQNVTFRCDPISEHNRLYWYRQTLGQGPEFLTYFQNEAQLEKSRLLSDRFSAERPKGSFSTLEIQRTEQGDSAMYLCASSPTDSQETQYFGPGTRLLVL.

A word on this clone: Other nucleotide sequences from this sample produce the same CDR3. Here the CDR3 reads CASSQGFGGAPDTQYF. In DNA form, the CDR3 reads TGCGCCAGCAGCCAGGGCTTCGGGGGGGCCCCAGATACGCAGTATTTT. The V and J genes are TRBV4-1 and TRBJ2-3, with 8 bases identical to TRBD2. Unmatched junction bases numbered 9, after V lost 3 bases and J lost 4 bases. Germline CDR1 and CDR2: MGHRA and YSYEKL. The CDR3 contains 16 residues.

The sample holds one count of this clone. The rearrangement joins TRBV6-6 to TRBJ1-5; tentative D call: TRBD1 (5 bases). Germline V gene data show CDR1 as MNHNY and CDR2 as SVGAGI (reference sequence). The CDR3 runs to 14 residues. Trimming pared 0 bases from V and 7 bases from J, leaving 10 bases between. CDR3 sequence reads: CASSYSMGGQPQHF. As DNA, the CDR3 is TGTGCCAGCAGTTACTCGATGGGGGGGCAGCCCCAGCATTTT.

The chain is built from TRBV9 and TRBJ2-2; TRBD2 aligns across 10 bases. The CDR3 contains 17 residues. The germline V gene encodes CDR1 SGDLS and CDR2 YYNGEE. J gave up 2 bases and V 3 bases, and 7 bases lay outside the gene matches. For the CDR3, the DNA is TGTGCCAGCAGCGCGAGCAGGACTAGCGGTAACACCGGGGAGCTGTTTTTT. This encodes CASSASRTSGNTGELFF. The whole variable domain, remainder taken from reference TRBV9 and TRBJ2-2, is DSGVTQTPKHLITATGQRVTLRCSPRSGDLSVYWYQQSLDQGLQFLIQYYNGEERAKGNILERFSAQQFPDLHSELNLSSLELGDSALYFCASSASRTSGNTGELFFGEGSRLTVL.

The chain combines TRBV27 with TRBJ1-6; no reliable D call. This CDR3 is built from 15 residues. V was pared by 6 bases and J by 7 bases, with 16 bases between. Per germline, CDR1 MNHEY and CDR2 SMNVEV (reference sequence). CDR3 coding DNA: TGTGCCAGCAGGCGAGCGAGAGCCGAGAATTCACCCCTCCACTTT. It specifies CASRRARAENSPLHF.

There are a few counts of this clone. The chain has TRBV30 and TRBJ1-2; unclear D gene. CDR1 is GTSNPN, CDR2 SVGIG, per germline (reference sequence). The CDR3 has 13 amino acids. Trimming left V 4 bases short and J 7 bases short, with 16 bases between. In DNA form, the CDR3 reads TGTGCCTGGAATCTAGTGATCAGTTTTGGCTACACCTTC. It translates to CAWNLVISFGYTF.

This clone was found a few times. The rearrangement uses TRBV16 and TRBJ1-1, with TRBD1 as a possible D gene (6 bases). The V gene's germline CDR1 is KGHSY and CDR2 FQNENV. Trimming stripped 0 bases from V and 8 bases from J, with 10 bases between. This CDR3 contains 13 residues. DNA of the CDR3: TGTGCCAGCAGCCAATCGGCACAGGGCGAAGCTTTCTTT. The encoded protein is CASSQSAQGEAFF.

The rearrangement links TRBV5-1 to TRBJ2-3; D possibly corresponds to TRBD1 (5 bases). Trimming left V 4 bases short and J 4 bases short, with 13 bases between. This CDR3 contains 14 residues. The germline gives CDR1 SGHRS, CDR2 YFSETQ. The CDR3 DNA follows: TGCGCCAGCAGCCCATCCCAGGGCCCAGATACGCAGTATTTT. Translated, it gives CASSPSQGPDTQYF.

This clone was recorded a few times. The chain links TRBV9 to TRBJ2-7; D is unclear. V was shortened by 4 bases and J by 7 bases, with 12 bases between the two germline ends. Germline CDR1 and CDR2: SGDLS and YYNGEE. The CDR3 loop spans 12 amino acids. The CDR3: CASSPSHQEQYF. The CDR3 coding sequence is TGTGCCAGCAGCCCCTCTCATCAGGAGCAGTACTTC. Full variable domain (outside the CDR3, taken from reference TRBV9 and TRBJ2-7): DSGVTQTPKHLITATGQRVTLRCSPRSGDLSVYWYQQSLDQGLQFLIQYYNGEERAKGNILERFSAQQFPDLHSELNLSSLELGDSALYFCASSPSHQEQYFGPGTRLTVT.

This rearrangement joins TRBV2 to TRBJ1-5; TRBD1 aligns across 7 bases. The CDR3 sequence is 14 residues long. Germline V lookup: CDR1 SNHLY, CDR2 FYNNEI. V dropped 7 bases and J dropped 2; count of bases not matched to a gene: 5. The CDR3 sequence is CASNLDRGNQPQHF. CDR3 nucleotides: TGTGCCAGCAACCTTGACAGGGGCAATCAGCCCCAGCATTTT.

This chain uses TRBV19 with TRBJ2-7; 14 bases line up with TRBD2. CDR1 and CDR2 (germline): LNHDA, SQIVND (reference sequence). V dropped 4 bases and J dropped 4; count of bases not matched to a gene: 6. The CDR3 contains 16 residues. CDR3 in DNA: TGTGCCAGTAGTAAGGGACTAGCGGGGGACTTGTACGAGCAGTACTTC. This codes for CASSKGLAGDLYEQYF.

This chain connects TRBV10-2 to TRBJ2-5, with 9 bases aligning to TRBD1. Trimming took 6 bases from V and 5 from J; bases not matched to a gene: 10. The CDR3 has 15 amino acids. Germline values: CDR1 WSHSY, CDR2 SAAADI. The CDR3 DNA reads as TGCGCCAGCAGAAACGTGGACAGGGGAAAGGAGACCCAGTACTTC. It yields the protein CASRNVDRGKETQYF.

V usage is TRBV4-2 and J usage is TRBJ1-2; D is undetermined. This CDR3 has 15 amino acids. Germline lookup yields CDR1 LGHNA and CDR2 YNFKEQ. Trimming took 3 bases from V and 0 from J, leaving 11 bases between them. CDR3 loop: CASSQIPGSNYGYTF. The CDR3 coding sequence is TGTGCCAGCAGCCAGATTCCAGGATCTAACTATGGCTACACCTTC.

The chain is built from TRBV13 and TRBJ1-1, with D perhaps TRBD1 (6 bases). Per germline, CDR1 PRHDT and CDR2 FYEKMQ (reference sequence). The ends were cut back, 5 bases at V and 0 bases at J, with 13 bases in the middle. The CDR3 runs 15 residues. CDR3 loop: CASSTRQVMNTEAFF. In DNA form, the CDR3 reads TGTGCCAGCAGCACCAGACAGGTCATGAACACTGAAGCTTTCTTT.

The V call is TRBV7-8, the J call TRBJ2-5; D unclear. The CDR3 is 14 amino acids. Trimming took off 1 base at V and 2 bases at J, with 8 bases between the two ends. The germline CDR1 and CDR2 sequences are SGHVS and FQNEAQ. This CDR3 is CASSLGRGQETQYF. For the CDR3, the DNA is TGTGCCAGCAGCTTAGGGCGCGGACAAGAGACCCAGTACTTC.

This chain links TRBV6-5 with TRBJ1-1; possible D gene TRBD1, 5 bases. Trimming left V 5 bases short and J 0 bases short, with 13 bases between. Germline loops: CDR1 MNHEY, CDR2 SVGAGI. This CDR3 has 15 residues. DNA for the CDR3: TGTGCCAGCAGTATAAGACAGCTAATGAACACTGAAGCTTTCTTT. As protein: CASSIRQLMNTEAFF.

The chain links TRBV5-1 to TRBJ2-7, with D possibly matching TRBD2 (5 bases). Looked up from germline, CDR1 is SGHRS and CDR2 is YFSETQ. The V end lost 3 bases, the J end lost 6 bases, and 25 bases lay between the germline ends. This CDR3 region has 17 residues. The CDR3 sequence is CASSSFQVGSLVGEQYF. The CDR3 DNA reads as TGCGCCAGCAGCTCTTTTCAGGTAGGGAGTTTGGTAGGCGAGCAGTACTTC.

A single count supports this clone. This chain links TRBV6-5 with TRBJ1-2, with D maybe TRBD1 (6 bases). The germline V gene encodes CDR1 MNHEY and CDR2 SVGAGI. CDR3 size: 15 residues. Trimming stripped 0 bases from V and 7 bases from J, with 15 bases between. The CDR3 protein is CASSYSKGGPVGYTF. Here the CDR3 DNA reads TGTGCCAGCAGTTACTCGAAGGGGGGGCCGGTTGGCTACACCTTC.

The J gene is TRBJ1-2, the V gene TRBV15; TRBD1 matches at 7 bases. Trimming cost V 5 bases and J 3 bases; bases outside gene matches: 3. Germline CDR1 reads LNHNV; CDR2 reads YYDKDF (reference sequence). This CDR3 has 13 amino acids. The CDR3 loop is CATSYDRDYGYTF. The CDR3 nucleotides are TGTGCCACCAGCTACGACAGGGACTATGGCTACACCTTC.

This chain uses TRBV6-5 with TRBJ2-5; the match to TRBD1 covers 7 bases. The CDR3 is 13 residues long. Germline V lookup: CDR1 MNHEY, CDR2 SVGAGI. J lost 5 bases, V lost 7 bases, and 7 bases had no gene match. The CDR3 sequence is CASTTGVGETQYF. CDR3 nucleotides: TGTGCCAGCACCACAGGGGTCGGGGAGACCCAGTACTTC.

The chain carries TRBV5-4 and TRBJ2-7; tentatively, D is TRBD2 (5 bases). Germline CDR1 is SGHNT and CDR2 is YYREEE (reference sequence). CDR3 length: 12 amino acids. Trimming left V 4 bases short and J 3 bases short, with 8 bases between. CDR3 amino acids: CASSNDYYEQYF. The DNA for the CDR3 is TGTGCCAGCAGCAACGACTACTACGAGCAGTACTTC.

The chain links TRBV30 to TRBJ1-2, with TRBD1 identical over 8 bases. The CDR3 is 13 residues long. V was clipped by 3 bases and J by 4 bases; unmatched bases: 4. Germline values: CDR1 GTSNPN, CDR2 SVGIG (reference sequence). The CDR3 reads CAWRQGGGYGYTF. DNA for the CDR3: TGTGCCTGGAGACAGGGGGGTGGCTATGGCTACACCTTC.

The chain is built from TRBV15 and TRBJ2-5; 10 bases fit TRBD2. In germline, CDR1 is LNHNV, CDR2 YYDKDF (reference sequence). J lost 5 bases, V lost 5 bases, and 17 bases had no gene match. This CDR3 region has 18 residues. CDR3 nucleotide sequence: TGTGCCACCAGCCTAGGGGGGGCTAGCGGGGGCCGGGGGGAGACCCAGTACTTC. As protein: CATSLGGASGGRGETQYF. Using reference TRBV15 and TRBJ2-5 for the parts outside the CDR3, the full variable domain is DAMVIQNPRYQVTQFGKPVTLSCSQTLNHNVMYWYQQKSSQAPKLLFHYYDKDFNNEADTPDNFQSRRPNTSFCFLDIRSPGLGDTAMYLCATSLGGASGGRGETQYFGPGTRLLVL.

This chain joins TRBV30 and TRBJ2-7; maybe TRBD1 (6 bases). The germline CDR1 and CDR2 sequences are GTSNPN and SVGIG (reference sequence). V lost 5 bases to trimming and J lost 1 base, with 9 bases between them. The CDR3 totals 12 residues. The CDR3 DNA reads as TGTGCCTGGGCCGGACAGTCCTACGAGCAGTACTTC. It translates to CAWAGQSYEQYF.